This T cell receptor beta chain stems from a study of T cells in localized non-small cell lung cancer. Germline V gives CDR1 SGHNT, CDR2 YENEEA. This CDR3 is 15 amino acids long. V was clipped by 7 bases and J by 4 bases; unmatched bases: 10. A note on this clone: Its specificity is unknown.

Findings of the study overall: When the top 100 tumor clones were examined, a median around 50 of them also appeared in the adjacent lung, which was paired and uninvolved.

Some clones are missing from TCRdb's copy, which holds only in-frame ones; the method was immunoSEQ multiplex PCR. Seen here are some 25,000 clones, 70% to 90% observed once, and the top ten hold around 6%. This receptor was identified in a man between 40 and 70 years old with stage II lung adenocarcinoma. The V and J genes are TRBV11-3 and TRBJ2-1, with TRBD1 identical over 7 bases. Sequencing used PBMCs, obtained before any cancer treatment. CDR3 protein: CASTIAGTDYNEQFF. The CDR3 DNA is TGTGCCAGCACCATAGCCGGGACAGATTACAATGAGCAGTTCTTC.